This T cell receptor (beta chain) was documented in a study of cytomegalovirus exposure and HLA in healthy donors. Germline assignment: CDR1 SGHVT and CDR2 SQSDAQ. J lost 5 bases, V lost 1 base, and 16 bases had no gene match. This CDR3 is 18 amino acids long. PCR amplification relied on 60 Vbeta primers (plus 13 Jbeta primers). Sequencing used immunoSEQ multiplex PCR; TCRdb keeps in-frame clones, though not all of them. The data show roughly 170,000 clones, with roughly 84% seen just once and less than 2% held by the top ten. The chain combines TRBV7-4 with TRBJ2-7, with 8 bases fitting TRBD1. The sequence came from a male donor in good health and CMV-seronegative. Sequencing was done on a sample of PBMCs. This chain's CDR3 is CASSLVMMWRQGMDEQYF. The CDR3 coding sequence is TGTGCCAGCAGCTTAGTTATGATGTGGAGACAGGGGATGGACGAGCAGTACTTC.